This T cell receptor beta chain came from a study of glioma-infiltrating T cells. Study-wide points: Tissue and blood shared very few CDR3 sequences. Gliomas, especially low-grade, showed above-expected tissue-blood divergence; non-neoplastic patients showed below.

Trimming cost V 1 base and J 3 bases; bases outside gene matches: 6. The CDR3 is made up of 15 amino acids. Germline loops: CDR1 SEHNR, CDR2 FQNEAQ (reference sequence). There are a few counts of this clonotype. The antigen is not known. TCR alpha and beta CDR3 regions were amplified from RNA using iRepertoire nested multiplex PCR. Input was 100-400 ng of tissue mRNA or PBMC total RNA. From the multiplex PCR reads, TCRdb called clonotypes with MiXCR, one entry per CDR3 protein. Counted here are 150,000 or so distinct CDR3 sequences, about two fifths occurring once; the ten biggest clones make up roughly a fifth.

The chain combines TRBV7-9 with TRBJ2-7; 7 bases align to TRBD1. The sequence was obtained from a human donor with low-grade glioma or glioblastoma, undergoing nonglioma brain surgery, or in good health (not recorded which). The sample consisted of glioma tissue, nonneoplastic brain tissue, or PBMCs (not recorded which). CDR3 in DNA: TGTGCCAGCAGCTTAGGACAGGGTAGATTCTACGAGCAGTACTTC. Its translation is CASSLGQGRFYEQYF.